What follows is one TCR beta chain and its context. Its recognized antigen is unknown. Base qualities were left out, and no much larger clone turns up one base away. The record originates from a study of blood T cell repertoires in COVID-19 (dated by TCRdb to 2018 to 2021). At the level of the whole study: Samples from collaborators originated in the United States, Italy and Spain and spanned both the acute and convalescent phases of COVID-19. HLA class I and class II types, where available, came from metadata supplied by the sample provider rather than from assay-based typing. A freely available public database, intended as a resource for researchers studying the immune response to SARS-CoV-2, is where the repertoires were released. The prospective study material was composed of cDNA or gDNA derived from T cells, B-cell-depleted T cells, or PBMCs. Deeply sampled blood TCRbeta repertoires from subjects exposed to, actively infected with, or recovered from COVID-19 were included in the dataset. Sample metadata almost always included a de-identified subject ID, COVID-19 status, age in years and sex. Samples were obtained from the ongoing ImmuneRACE study (first 160 participants) and from some 1,300 subjects provided by 6 global collaborators.

Via the germline V gene (reference sequence), CDR1 is LNHNV and CDR2 YYDKDF. Spanning cysteine to phenylalanine, the CDR3 consists of 20 amino acids. The sequence is cut down to CDR3 DNA, 60 bases in frame from base 1. A distance of 19 bases separates the germline ends of V and J, which lose 0 bases and 1 base respectively. What the authors observed across the whole study: The quantity of clinical and demographic metadata differed by source and by participant and was supplied without curation.

TCRbeta CDR3 regions were amplified from genomic DNA by means of the immunoSEQ Assay, a bias-controlled multiplex PCR. The study's own analysis went as follows. The number of nucleated cells in each sample was estimated by amplification of reference gene primers within the assay. To quantify the absolute abundance of each unique TCRbeta CDR3 rearrangement, sequence reads were collapsed and filtered. For each sample, productive Simpson clonality was calculated as the square root of Simpson's diversity index across productive rearrangements. The source is immuneACCESS, and TCRdb retained only in-frame sequences with V and J called. Part of the clones is not carried over; for the studies checked, unresolved V genes explain less than half of this, and the remainder is unexplained. V and J calls and clone size follow that table, whereas D and trimming were derived from the DNA. The sample profile shows roughly 230,000 clones; about 88% of them were found once. The top ten hold under 7% of the sample.

Participants in the prospective study were aged roughly 18 to 100 years, lived in 20 to 25 United States geographic areas, and enrolled through a virtual design. In the prospective study, participants were assigned to cohorts based on the clinical history participants reported in a screening survey and a study questionnaire. Exposed participants had been in contact with someone with a PCR-confirmed or clinician-diagnosed COVID-19 case within 2 weeks of study entry. In the prospective study, whole blood, serum and a nasopharyngeal or oropharyngeal swab were collected from each participant by mobile phlebotomists. Prospective study participants could optionally give additional blood draws and questionnaires over a 2-month period. Blood samples from the prospective study were shipped frozen or at room temperature prior to DNA extraction.

In this chain, TRBV15 is recombined with TRBJ2-6; perhaps TRBD2 is the D gene, with 6 bases matching. The source material was PBMCs or T cells enriched from blood (not recorded which). This TCR was recovered from a woman aged 45-65 years who had been exposed to COVID-19. The DNA reads as follows: TGTGCCACCAGCAGAGAAAGACGTCTCTCGGGAGCATCTGGGGCCAACGTCCTGACTTTC. It encodes CATSRERRLSGASGANVLTF.